This T cell receptor (beta chain) was identified during a study of cytomegalovirus exposure and HLA in healthy donors (dated by TCRdb to about 2017). Concerning the study at large: An earlier analysis of 587 of the donors reported approximately 300 Gb of sequence data and roughly 120 million unique TCR beta sequences obtained from around 170 million T cells. About 330 gigabases of sequencing data and 75 million to 85 million unique TCR sequences made up an early release that covered under 750 HLA-typed donors. Of the 300 to 500 genotyped donors, over 80% were placed in the genetic ancestry cluster associated with self-reported Caucasian donors. The study was designed to test whether signatures of past pathogen exposure could be identified by cataloging public T cell receptors. The study profiled the T cell repertoires of around 700 subjects by immunosequencing and related them to cytomegalovirus serostatus. Besides the first cohort of around 670 subjects, a separate validation cohort made up of roughly 120 different subjects was used. High-throughput TCR immunosequencing, statistical association of individual TCRs with disease status, and machine learning were combined to predict cytomegalovirus infection status. A later analysis re-analyzed previously published TCR beta repertoires from several hundred donors and added high-resolution HLA genotyping to study TCR occurrence patterns. The later analysis used no new phenotypic data to find candidate immune exposures, relying instead on TCR beta sequences and their occurrence across donors. To decide whether each TCR beta V gene segment behaved as functional or pseudogenic, an earlier analysis of nearly 600 of the donors relied on high-throughput TCR beta sequencing. Donor age, sex, ethnicity and CMV serostatus were compiled together with the repertoire data. A later genetic analysis took genome-wide SNP genotypes for about three fifths of the roughly 670 donors and used that subset as a discovery cohort. Every repertoire in the discovery cohort had been generated on one and the same sequencing platform. Both class I and class II loci were covered by HLA typing, at four-digit resolution. Typing coverage varied by locus: roughly 620-640 donors for A, B, C, DRB1 and DQB1; around 560 for DQA1; about 600 for DPA1; 400 to 480 for DPB1. Four or five DR-DQ haplotypes were treated as single units for association and clustering because of strong linkage in the cohort. Across some 400 genotyped donors of the cohort, an average of approximately 240,000 unique TCR beta nucleotide sequences per donor were sequenced, and approximately 19% of those sequences were non-productive.

This clone was picked up one time. Its recognized antigen is unknown. One base away there is no much larger clone; base qualities are not given. In total, approximately 610 healthy bone marrow donors made up the cohort. At the time of sampling, all cohort members were nominally healthy, though unrecorded immune exposures were likely present. The donor tested CMV seronegative and was one of the 352 seronegative cohort members. Every donor gave a peripheral blood sample, and the peripheral blood mononuclear cells from that sample were used for TCR beta sequencing. The Qiagen DNeasy Blood Extraction Kit was used to extract genomic DNA from the blood cell samples. The method behind the library was the immunoSEQ multiplex PCR assay. For the multiplex PCR, a mixture combining 60 forward primers for TCR Vbeta segments and 13 reverse primers for TCR Jbeta segments was used. The CDR3 region of rearranged TCR beta genes was amplified from genomic DNA by a multiplex PCR assay. The Illumina HiSeq System was used to sequence the amplified TCR beta libraries as 87-base-pair reads. Per the source publication's procedure: In a later analysis, roughly 80 million unique TCR beta chains were counted across the roughly 700 repertoires, and roughly 9.9 million of these chains were shared by at least two donors. Raw reads were error-corrected and collapsed into unique sequences with a nearest-neighbor algorithm that merged closely related sequences to remove PCR and sequencing errors. V, D and J gene segments were assigned by aligning CDR3 sequences to IMGT reference sequences. For a sequence to be retained, a match of at least six nucleotides was required to both a V gene segment and a J gene segment. A rearrangement was called productive if the CDR3 had no stop codons and remained in frame with V and J, and every other rearrangement was called non-productive. Following IMGT convention, CDR3 was defined as the stretch from the second conserved V-encoded cysteine to the conserved J-encoded phenylalanine. The earlier analysis of a few hundred of the donors excluded any sequence lacking an unambiguous match to a single V gene segment. In an earlier analysis of roughly 500 of the donors, V segments were called functional above 56.7% productive rearrangements and were called segregating when the between-donor standard deviation exceeded 5%. A statistical classification framework was developed to diagnose cytomegalovirus status using the catalog of TCR beta chain sequences. A later analysis assigned V and J genes by comparing TCR nucleotide sequences with IMGT/GENE-DB human TR gene sequences. In a later analysis, CDR3 sequences and most-parsimonious VDJ recombination scenarios were assigned using the TCRdist pipeline. In a later analysis, each TCR beta chain was defined by its CDR3 amino acid sequence together with its V-gene family, and reads lacking a unique V-gene family were excluded. A later analysis removed 592 highly shared, low-generation-probability nucleotide sequences to deal with suspected cross-contamination and a sequencing artifact. In a later analysis, a clonal expansion index was calculated for each public chain from normalized within-repertoire ranks of inferred template counts. A later analysis computed generation probabilities with a VDJ recombination model fitted to out-of-frame rearrangements, and checked the results against IGoR. A later analysis scored TCR-TCR, TCR-HLA and TCR-CMV co-occurrence with hypergeometric tests, applying a repertoire-size bias correction to TCR pairs. To estimate false discovery rates, a later analysis permuted the HLA or CMV assignments 20 times. In a later analysis, co-occurring TCRs were grouped using DBSCAN, and TCRdist sequence similarity was added for clustering within HLA-allele-positive subsets. Co-occurrence clustering excluded repertoires with fewer than 30,000 or more than 120,000 public chains, plus five with anomalous nucleotide sharing. Sourced from immuneACCESS, this table was stored by TCRdb with only in-frame sequences that have V and J called. A share of the clones is absent; for the studies checked, an unresolved V gene accounts for under half, and the remainder has no known explanation. The V and J calls and clone size are taken from that table; D and trimming were inferred from the DNA. The sample includes some 120,000 clones, with more than 80% observed a single time. The top ten hold 1% of the sample.

General findings and caveats noted by the study authors: In a later analysis, HLA-associated TCR beta chains showed more clonal expansion and lower generation probabilities than non-associated chains that were equally common. Compared with the roughly 700-donor mean, donors in an Asian-associated ancestry cluster had fewer N-insertions in productive TCRs, according to a later genetic analysis. When HLA alleles, especially DR and DQ, strongly co-occurred, attributing TCR associations to individual alleles was difficult. According to the authors, the approach could potentially be generalized to other disease states and immunological phenotypes. Correlated functional status among segregating V segments might reflect linkage disequilibrium, but an unknown experimental factor could not be ruled out. While some public TCRs were present in many individuals, most TCR sequences turned up only very rarely across donors. The classifier was reported to diagnose cytomegalovirus status with high specificity and sensitivity in both the original and validation cohorts. V-gene and J-gene trimming of TCR beta chains was associated with a missense DCLRE1C variant in a later genetic analysis, and the association was replicated in an independent cohort. The only immune exposure information available for the cohort was CMV serostatus. In this cohort, only TCR beta chains were sequenced, and detectable features were limited by the absence of alpha or paired-chain data. In a later analysis, the rate of TCR association differed among HLA loci, with DRB1 alleles having the most associated TCRs and HLA-C alleles having the fewest. Specific HLA alleles were associated with 15,000 to 20,000 TCR beta sequences at a false discovery rate of 0.05 in a later analysis. A further reported finding was that TCR beta sequences accurately predicted the HLA-A and HLA-B alleles for most subjects in the first cohort. Because counts were too low, roughly 18 rarely observed V segments, including chromosome 9 orphons, were left out of the earlier analysis of 587 of the donors. Roughly uniform sequencing depth across donors was assumed in presence/absence analyses, although this assumption may not hold. In an earlier analysis of approximately 590 of the donors, most TCR beta V segments appeared in productive rearrangements about 90% or about 30% of the time, broadly matching IMGT annotations. According to a later analysis, parvovirus B19, influenza, CMV and Epstein-Barr virus appeared linked to several top co-occurrence clusters. According to a later analysis, most CMV-associated TCR beta chains appeared to be HLA-restricted, and the HLA associations seemed to be driven largely by CMV exposure. A group of highly shared sequence variants was considered likely to be a technical artifact of the sequencing pipeline. In vitro tests confirmed that a few of the cytomegalovirus-associated TCR beta chains recognize cytomegalovirus antigens. A total of around 150 TCR beta chains were listed by the study as associated with cytomegalovirus. Because HLA typing was missing for some donors at each locus, association tests included only the typed subset.

The specimen sequenced was PBMCs. The receptor was isolated from a middle-aged man in good health and CMV-seronegative.

The CDR3 protein is CAWSVRLAGYATNEQFF. The sequence in DNA is TGTGCCTGGAGTGTACGACTAGCGGGATATGCTACAAATGAGCAGTTCTTC. The chain links TRBV30 with TRBJ2-1, with 11 bases aligning to TRBD2. Taken from the germline V gene (reference sequence), the CDR1 and CDR2 loops are GTSNPN and SVGIG. The CDR3, cysteine through phenylalanine, is 17 amino acids long. Only the CDR3 portion is preserved as DNA: 51 bases, with reading frame beginning at the first base. Trimming accounts for 0 bases at V and 7 bases at J, while the number of junction bases matched to no gene is 11.